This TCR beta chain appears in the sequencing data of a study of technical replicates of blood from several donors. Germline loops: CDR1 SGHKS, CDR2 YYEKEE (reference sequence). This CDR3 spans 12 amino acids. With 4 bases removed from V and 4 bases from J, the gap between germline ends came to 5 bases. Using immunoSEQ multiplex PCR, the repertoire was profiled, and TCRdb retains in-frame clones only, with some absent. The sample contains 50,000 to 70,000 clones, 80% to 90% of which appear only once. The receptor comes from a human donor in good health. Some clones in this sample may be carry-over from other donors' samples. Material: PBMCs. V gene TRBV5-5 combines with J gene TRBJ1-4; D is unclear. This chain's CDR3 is CASSLVNEKLFF. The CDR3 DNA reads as TGTGCCAGCAGCCTTGTTAATGAAAAACTGTTTTTT.